This entry is about one T cell receptor beta chain. Its antigen is unknown. Per-nucleotide qualities are absent, and no much larger clonotype sits a single base away. The donors were healthy, HIV-negative adults with no recently reported acute infections or vaccinations. Every donor was a Caucasian adult living in Nashville, Tennessee, USA. CD4+ T cells were enriched by magnetic negative selection; naive cells were then positively selected on CD45RA, and the negative fraction formed the memory subset. Blood was obtained by leukapheresis, after which PBMCs were separated by Ficoll-Histopaque density gradient centrifugation and cryopreserved in liquid nitrogen vapor phase. Analytical flow cytometry was used to check the purity and quantity of each magnetically sorted T cell population. From each sorted fraction, genomic DNA was isolated and quantified by UV absorbance on a Nanodrop 2000c. This sample is drawn from a study of shared clonotypes between healthy human individuals (dated by TCRdb to about 2020). As for the study more broadly: A few men and a couple of women, aged 18 to 49 years, made up the cohort. To increase sequencing depth and limit assay-specific biases, different laboratories used diverse techniques to prepare libraries and sequence TCR repertoires. For each donor, CD4 naive and CD4 memory were each run on three plates, CD8 naive on two plates, and CD8 memory on one plate. Leukapheresis yielded between about 0.9 and 9 billion PBMCs per donor. To estimate repertoire size and how much clonotypes are shared between individuals, the study performed deep sequencing of blood TCR repertoires from 4 to 6 healthy adults. On the study overall, not on this receptor specifically: Naive subsets generally had larger estimated clonotype richness than memory subsets. The genetic and exposure-history diversity represented was limited by the small number of donors. Around 5.4% of naive CD4, 3.5% of naive CD8, approximately 2.2% of memory CD4, and 0.4% of memory CD8 clonotypes were shared across several donors. Clonotypes shared by all four sorted-subset donors showed higher generation probabilities than non-shared clonotypes. Even with the large sequencing depth, rarefaction of the sorted-subset datasets indicated that sequencing was incomplete. Only blood was sampled, and tissue TCR repertoires likely differ from those in blood. Based on pairwise subsampling, the degree of clonotype sharing among donors was expected to be affected by sequencing depth.

TCR CDR3 regions were amplified from genomic DNA by multiplex PCR using the deep immunoSEQ assay. Extracted genomic DNA from each cell subset was distributed evenly across all wells of several immunoSEQ 96-well plates, and each plate was treated as a replicate. For sorted subsets, about 200 ng genomic DNA, equal to tens of thousands of T cell genomes, was loaded into each replicate PCR. Purified libraries were measured with a Qubit 3.0 fluorometer, size-checked on a Bioanalyzer 2100, and measured again with the KAPA Library Quantification kit. Every immunoSEQ 96-well plate was sequenced on a separate single-read 150-cycle Illumina NextSeq 550 flow cell. As for how the authors treated the data: Because the immunoSEQ output held only junctional sequences and lacked quality scores, the filtering could not match the filtering applied to full-length reads. To assign V/J genes and CDR3, sequences were annotated against IMGT germline references using PyIR, a Python wrapper for IgBLAST v1.9. Reads with weak V/J assignments (E-value above 1e-6), missing CDR3, stop codons, out-of-frame junctions, or ambiguous translated residues were removed. V3J clonotypes were defined as sequences sharing the same inferred V gene, J gene, and CDR3 amino acid sequence. Percentage overlap between repertoires was calculated by dividing the number of shared unique clonotypes by the size of the smaller repertoire. Three approaches were used to assess repertoire richness: RTK rarefaction, the Chao1 estimator, and Recon v2.1 estimates of unobserved clonotypes. OLGA was used to compute generation probabilities for all TCRbeta clonotypes that the gDNA method yielded from a few donors. TCRdb re-hosts the immuneACCESS table, in-frame sequences only. Its copies lack some clones; in the studies checked, an unresolved V gene accounts for under half of them, and the cause for the rest is not known. V and J calls and clone size come straight from that table; D and trimming were deduced from the DNA. The sample has about 510,000 clones on record, 95% to 97% of them singletons. About 0.057% of the sample belongs to the ten largest clones.

CDR3 length: 16 amino acids, cysteine to phenylalanine. CDR3 DNA only is kept here, 48 bases in frame from base 1. After removal of 5 bases from V and 3 bases from J, the junction retains 13 bases not matched to a gene. From the germline V gene (reference sequence), CDR1 is MNHEY and CDR2 is SMNVEV. This receptor was identified in a woman aged 25 to 39 in good health. The sequence is built from TRBV27 and TRBJ2-7, and TRBD1 aligns with 7 junction nucleotides. Source material: naive CD4+ T cells sorted from blood. Explained via the paper, the cell subset or site label denotes: CD45RA+ positively selected. The DNA sequence is given as TGTGCCAGCAGTCCTACGGTGGCAGGGGGAGACTACGAGCAGTACTTC. Its protein is CASSPTVAGGDYEQYF.